These 20 T cell receptor beta chains originate from one sample sequenced in a study of T-cell memory formation after mild COVID-19. TCRdb reprocessed the 5' RACE reads with MiXCR, giving one entry per CDR3 protein. The top ten clones hold 10% to 15% of a sample with hundreds of thousands of distinct CDR3 sequences, 15% to 20% of them seen once. Sequenced sample: PBMCs or a T cell subset sorted from them (not recorded which). All receptors derive from an adult woman who had mild COVID-19 (a few samples of this study predate the infection). Cell type and time point are not known.

This clonotype occurred many times. The CDR3: CASSTASYEQYF. CDR3 DNA sequence: TGTGCCAGCAGTACGGCCTCCTACGAGCAGTACTTC. The rearrangement uses TRBV12-3 or TRBV12-4 and TRBJ2-7; D unresolved. This CDR3 comprises 12 residues. Trimming stripped 5 bases from V and 0 bases from J, with 5 bases between.

This clonotype was recorded at least ten times. The CDR3 DNA reads as TGTGCCAGCAGCTTTTTAGCGGGTTCCACAGATACGCAGTATTTT. Amino acids: CASSFLAGSTDTQYF. This sequence joins TRBV7-3 and TRBJ2-3, with TRBD2 matching over 7 bases. Germline assignment: CDR1 SGHTA and CDR2 FQGTGA. The CDR3 contains 15 residues. Trimming removed 3 bases from V and 2 bases from J; junction bases left unmatched: 5.

The genes are TRBV5-1 and TRBJ1-2; D is uncertain. This CDR3 is built from 15 residues. The V gene's germline CDR1 is SGHRS and CDR2 YFSETQ. V lost 2 bases to trimming and J lost 0 bases, with 11 bases between them. The CDR3 reads CASSLGGLANYGYTF. CDR3 bases: TGCGCCAGCAGCTTAGGAGGGCTAGCTAACTATGGCTACACCTTC.

This clonotype was found once. The chain couples TRBV24-1 to TRBJ2-3, with 12 bases aligning to TRBD2. This CDR3 spans 17 amino acids. CDR1 and CDR2 from the germline V gene are KGHDR and SFDVKD. V lost 3 bases, J lost 2 bases, and 5 bases stayed unmatched. The CDR3 sequence is CATSDTTSGGYTDTQYF. The CDR3 DNA follows: TGTGCCACCAGTGATACTACTAGCGGGGGGTACACAGATACGCAGTATTTT.

A single count supports this clonotype. This chain's CDR3 is CASSLVLSGGDYEQYF. CDR3 sequence (DNA): TGTGCCAGCAGCTTAGTGCTGTCGGGAGGGGACTACGAGCAGTACTTC. This chain links TRBV7-8 with TRBJ2-7; TRBD2 matches at 8 bases. The germline CDR1 and CDR2 sequences are SGHVS and FQNEAQ. V dropped 1 base and J dropped 3; count of bases not matched to a gene: 8. The CDR3 has 16 residues.

This chain connects TRBV7-9 to TRBJ2-7; D ambiguous. CDR1 SEHNR and CDR2 FQNEAQ come from the germline V gene (reference sequence). The CDR3 spans 12 residues. V was pared by 1 base and J by 4 bases, with 5 bases between. The CDR3 sequence: CASSLENYEQYF. CDR3 DNA sequence: TGTGCCAGCAGCTTAGAGAATTACGAGCAGTACTTC.

V gene TRBV20-1 combines with J gene TRBJ2-7; possible D gene TRBD2, 5 bases. Trimming stripped 6 bases from V and 2 bases from J, with 11 bases between. The CDR3 runs to 12 residues. Germline CDR1 and CDR2: DFQATT and SNEGSKA (reference sequence). CDR3 residues: CSAPGRAYEQYF. DNA for the CDR3: TGCAGTGCCCCGGGGAGAGCCTACGAGCAGTACTTC.

This chain uses TRBV12-3 or TRBV12-4 with TRBJ1-5; D might be TRBD1 (6 bases). CDR3 length: 15 amino acids. Trimming left V 1 base short and J 5 bases short, with 12 bases between. The CDR3 nucleotides are TGTGCCAGCAGTTTAGAGGGGGGCATCGATCAGCCCCAGCATTTT. Translated: CASSLEGGIDQPQHF.

The V call is TRBV6-5, the J call TRBJ1-6; D might be TRBD1 (5 bases). This CDR3 region has 12 residues. V shed 5 bases and J shed 14 bases, with 13 bases lying between them. CDR1 MNHEY and CDR2 SVGAGI come from the germline V gene. CDR3 region: CASSVRPGALHF. DNA of the CDR3: TGTGCCAGCAGTGTAAGACCGGGGGCCCTCCACTTT.

The rearrangement links TRBV2 to TRBJ2-5; TRBD2 is a possible D gene (6 bases). The CDR3 runs to 14 residues. The germline CDR1 and CDR2 sequences are SNHLY and FYNNEI. Trimming stripped 2 bases from V and 1 base from J, with 8 bases between. In DNA form, the CDR3 reads TGTGCCAGCAGTGAAATGGGGGGCCAAGAGACCCAGTACTTC. Residues: CASSEMGGQETQYF.

The chain carries TRBV20-1 and TRBJ2-7, with TRBD2 matching over 9 bases. The CDR3 runs 14 residues. With 3 bases clipped from V and 3 bases from J, the junction kept 6 bases outside the gene matches. Germline V gene lookup returns CDR1 DFQATT and CDR2 SNEGSKA (reference sequence). CDR3: CSARPSGILYEQYF. CDR3 nucleotide sequence: TGCAGTGCTAGGCCTAGCGGGATCCTCTACGAGCAGTACTTC.

The genes are TRBV7-9 and TRBJ2-7, with D possibly matching TRBD1 (5 bases). The germline V and J ends were trimmed by 1 base and 5 bases, with 9 bases remaining between them. The germline CDR1 and CDR2 sequences are SEHNR and FQNEAQ (reference sequence). This CDR3 spans 13 amino acids. CDR3: CASSLVARDEQYF. CDR3 nucleotide sequence: TGTGCCAGCAGCTTAGTTGCCAGGGACGAGCAGTACTTC.

This clonotype has a handful of counts. The chain uses TRBV5-6 and TRBJ1-5, with 9 bases aligning to TRBD1. The V gene's germline CDR1 is SGHDT and CDR2 YYEEEE. J was trimmed by 3 bases and V by 4 bases; bases with no gene match: 8. The CDR3 contains 16 residues. CDR3 protein: CASSSHRGRLNQPQHF. The CDR3 DNA reads as TGTGCCAGCAGCAGCCACAGGGGGCGGCTCAATCAGCCCCAGCATTTT.

The chain links TRBV7-3 to TRBJ2-5; maybe TRBD1 (7 bases). Germline CDR1 SGHTA, CDR2 FQGTGA. This CDR3 is built from 17 residues. Between the trimmed V and J ends, which lost 5 bases and 2 bases, there was a span of 21 bases. The chain's CDR3 is CASSPSGFAGQQETQYF. The CDR3 DNA reads as TGTGCCAGCAGCCCCTCGGGTTTTGCGGGACAGCAAGAGACCCAGTACTTC.

The genes are TRBV18 and TRBJ1-5; D is perhaps TRBD1 (6 bases). V was pared by 3 bases and J by 6 bases, with 15 bases between. The CDR3 spans 15 residues. The germline gives CDR1 KGHSH, CDR2 LQKENI. As DNA, the CDR3 is TGTGCCAGCTCACCTGATACAGGGTTAACTCAGCCCCAGCATTTT. Residues: CASSPDTGLTQPQHF.

This clonotype was recorded a few times. The CDR3 protein is CASSSSTGYSPLHF. CDR3 sequence (DNA): TGTGCCAGCAGCTCCTCGACAGGGTACTCACCCCTCCACTTT. This chain uses TRBV7-2 with TRBJ1-6; 7 bases are a match to TRBD1. The CDR3 extends over 14 amino acids. V gave up 4 bases and J gave up 10 bases; unmatched junction bases: 7. CDR1 and CDR2 (germline): SGHTA, FQGNSA.

The V gene is TRBV9, the J gene TRBJ1-1; D perhaps matches TRBD1 (5 bases). CDR3 length: 17 residues. Germline lookup yields CDR1 SGDLS and CDR2 YYNGEE. Between the trimmed V and J ends, which lost 2 bases and 1 base, there was a span of 18 bases. For the CDR3, the DNA is TGTGCCAGCAGCGTTGGAGGAAGTCTGGGGGAGAACACTGAAGCTTTCTTT. It yields the protein CASSVGGSLGENTEAFF.

This rearrangement joins TRBV19 to TRBJ2-1; 9 nucleotides match TRBD1. Germline V gives CDR1 LNHDA, CDR2 SQIVND (reference sequence). CDR3 length equals 16 residues. J gave up 1 base and V 6 bases, and 7 bases lay outside the gene matches. Here the CDR3 DNA reads TGTGCCAGTAGCCCTGACAGGGGGATGTCCTACAATGAGCAGTTCTTC. Translation: CASSPDRGMSYNEQFF.

The rearrangement uses TRBV7-8 and TRBJ2-7; a weak D match, TRBD2 (6 bases). This CDR3 contains 13 residues. V was cut by 5 bases and J by 2 bases, with 10 bases left in between. Germline V CDR1 and CDR2: SGHVS, FQNEAQ. CDR3 sequence (DNA): TGTGCCAGCAGCAGGGACTCCCCCTACGAGCAGTACTTC. Translated, it gives CASSRDSPYEQYF. The whole variable domain, remainder taken from reference TRBV7-8 and TRBJ2-7, is GAGVSQSPRYKVAKRGQDVALRCDPISGHVSLFWYQQALGQGPEFLTYFQNEAQLDKSGLPSDRFFAERPEGSVSTLKIQRTQQEDSAVYLCASSRDSPYEQYFGPGTRLTVT.

The chain uses TRBV15 and TRBJ1-1, with 8 bases identical to TRBD1. J lost 7 bases, V lost 0 bases, and 7 bases had no gene match. Germline CDR1 reads LNHNV; CDR2 reads YYDKDF (reference sequence). This CDR3 has 15 amino acids. In DNA form, the CDR3 reads TGTGCCACCAGCAGAGATGCTAGCACAGGGGGTGAAGCTTTCTTT. Translation gives CATSRDASTGGEAFF.